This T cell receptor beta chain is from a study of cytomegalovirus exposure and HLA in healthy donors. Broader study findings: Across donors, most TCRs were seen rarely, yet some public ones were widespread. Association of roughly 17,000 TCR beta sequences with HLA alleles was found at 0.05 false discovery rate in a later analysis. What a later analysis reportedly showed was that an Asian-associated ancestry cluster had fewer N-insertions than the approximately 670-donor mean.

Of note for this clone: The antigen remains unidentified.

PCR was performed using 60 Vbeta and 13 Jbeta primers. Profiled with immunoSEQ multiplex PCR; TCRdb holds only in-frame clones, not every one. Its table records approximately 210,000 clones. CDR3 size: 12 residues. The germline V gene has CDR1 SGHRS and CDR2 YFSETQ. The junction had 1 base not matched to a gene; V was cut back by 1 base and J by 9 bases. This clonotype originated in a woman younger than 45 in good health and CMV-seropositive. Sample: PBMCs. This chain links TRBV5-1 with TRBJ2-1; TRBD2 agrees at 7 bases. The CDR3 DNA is TGCGCCAGCAGCTTGTCGGGGGGTGAGCAGTTCTTC. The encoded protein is CASSLSGGEQFF.